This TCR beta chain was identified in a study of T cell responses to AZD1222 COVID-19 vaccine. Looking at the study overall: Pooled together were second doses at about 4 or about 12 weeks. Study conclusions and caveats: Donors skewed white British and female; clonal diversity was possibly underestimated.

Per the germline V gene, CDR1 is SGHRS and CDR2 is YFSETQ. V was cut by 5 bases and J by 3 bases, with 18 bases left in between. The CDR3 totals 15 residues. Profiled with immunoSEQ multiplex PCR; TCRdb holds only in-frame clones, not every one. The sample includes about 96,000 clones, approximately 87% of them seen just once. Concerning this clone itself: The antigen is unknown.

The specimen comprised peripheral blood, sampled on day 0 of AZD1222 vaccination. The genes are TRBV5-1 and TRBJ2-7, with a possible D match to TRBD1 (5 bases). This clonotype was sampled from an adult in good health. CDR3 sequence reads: CASRPEDNGFYEQYF. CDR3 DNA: TGCGCCAGCAGACCAGAGGACAATGGATTCTACGAGCAGTACTTC. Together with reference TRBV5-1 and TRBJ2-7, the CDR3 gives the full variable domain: KAGVTQTPRYLIKTRGQQVTLSCSPISGHRSVSWYQQTPGQGLQFLFEYFSETQRNKGNFPGRFSGRQFSNSRSEMNVSTLELGDSALYLCASRPEDNGFYEQYFGPGTRLTVT.